Listed below are T cell receptor beta chains from one sample, sequenced in a study of memory CD4+ T cells and cytomegalovirus serostatus. Profiled with immunoSEQ multiplex PCR; TCRdb holds only in-frame clones, not every one. In the table there are about 50,000 clones, roughly 78% of which are singletons. The sequencing sample was made of memory CD4+ T cells from blood. The receptors derive from an adult in good health and CMV-seronegative. Both conserved end residues are part of each CDR3. D genes are given only for firm matches. Some rows mark clone size as missing; the rest say once, few, many or name a class of expanded clone.

TRBV29-1	NA	TRBJ1-3	NA	12	TGCAGCGTTGAAGCCCAGGGTGACACCATATATTTT	CSVEAQGDTIYF
TRBV18	NA	TRBJ1-6	NA	19	TGTGCCAGCTCACGCTCCTTAACAGGGAAGAGCTCCTATAATTCACCCCTCCACTTT	CASSRSLTGKSSYNSPLHF
TRBV25-1	TRBD2	TRBJ2-3	NA	18	TGTGCCAGCAGTGAAAAGACTAGCGGGGGGCTAAGCACAGATACGCAGTATTTT	CASSEKTSGGLSTDTQYF
TRBV7-9	TRBD2	TRBJ2-1	NA	16	TGTGCCAGCAGCCGGTCCCGGCTAGCGGGGAACAATGAGCAGTTCTTC	CASSRSRLAGNNEQFF
TRBV4-1	TRBD2	TRBJ2-6	NA	19	TGCGCCAGCAGCCAAGATCCCGCGGGGGGAGGCTCTGGGGCCAACGTCCTGACTTTC	CASSQDPAGGGSGANVLTF
TRBV25-1	TRBD2	TRBJ2-1	NA	17	TGTGCCAGCAGTGGACAGACCTTCGGGACTAGAACCGGTGAGCAGTTCTTC	CASSGQTFGTRTGEQFF
TRBV5-6	TRBD2	TRBJ2-3	NA	17	TGTGCCAGCAGCTTGGCCCGCGGGGGACCCAGCACAGATACGCAGTATTTT	CASSLARGGPSTDTQYF
TRBV4-2	NA	TRBJ2-2	NA	21	TGTGCCAGCAGCCCCGGGACGTTATTCGGAGGGGCAACGCGAGTCACCGGGGAGCTGTTTTTT	CASSPGTLFGGATRVTGELFF
TRBV18	TRBD1	TRBJ1-1	NA	14	TGTGCCAGCTCTCCAGGGGGTCGGAACACTGAAGCTTTCTTT	CASSPGGRNTEAFF
TRBV5-4	NA	TRBJ2-5	NA	15	TGTGCCAGCAGCATGTCGCTTCGGGCGCAAGAGACCCAGTACTTC	CASSMSLRAQETQYF
TRBV25-1	NA	TRBJ1-1	NA	12	TGTGCCAGCGGCGGGTTGAACACTGAAGCTTTCTTT	CASGGLNTEAFF
TRBV18	TRBD1	TRBJ2-7	NA	13	TGTGCCAGCTCCCGTAAAGACAGGGACGAGCAGTACTTC	CASSRKDRDEQYF
TRBV5-1	NA	TRBJ1-1	few	14	TGCGCCAGCAGCTTGACAGGTGGTTTCCCTGAAGCTTTCTTT	CASSLTGGFPEAFF
TRBV2	NA	TRBJ2-7	NA	15	TGTGCCAGCAGACAGAACCAGGGGAGGGGCTACGAGCAGTACTTC	CASRQNQGRGYEQYF
TRBV15	TRBD1	TRBJ1-1	few	15	TGTGCCACCAGCAGAGAGACAGGGTGGAACACTGAAGCTTTCTTT	CATSRETGWNTEAFF
TRBV7-9	NA	TRBJ1-3	NA	16	TGTGCCAGCAGCTTAGTCAATCTGGTATCTGGAAACACCATATATTTT	CASSLVNLVSGNTIYF
TRBV7-2	NA	TRBJ2-5	NA	13	TGTGCCAGCAGCTGGGGCGGGAAAGAGACCCAGTACTTC	CASSWGGKETQYF
TRBV14	NA	TRBJ2-5	few	16	TGTGCCAGCAGCCAAGGCCGGGCGGGTGAGAGAATGACCCAGTACTTC	CASSQGRAGERMTQYF
TRBV19	NA	TRBJ1-1	NA	13	TGTGCCAGTAGTGTGGAGAGGGGCACTGAAGCTTTCTTT	CASSVERGTEAFF
TRBV29-1	TRBD1	TRBJ1-3	NA	14	TGCAGCGTTGGACAGGGAGGCTCTGGAAACACCATATATTTT	CSVGQGGSGNTIYF
TRBV30	NA	TRBJ2-7	NA	13	TGTGCCTGGAGCGGAGGGGGGACCTACGAGCAGTACTTC	CAWSGGGTYEQYF
TRBV9	NA	TRBJ1-2	few	13	TGTGCCAGCAGCGGTGGGGAGGGCTATGGCTACACCTTC	CASSGGEGYGYTF
TRBV14	TRBD2	TRBJ2-6	NA	20	TGTGCCAGCAGCCAAGATCCCCTACTAGCGGGACGCTCTGGGGCCAACGTCCTGACTTTC	CASSQDPLLAGRSGANVLTF
TRBV4-1	NA	TRBJ2-7	medium-sized	16	TGCGCCAGCAGCCCCTTTATGGCAGGGGTGAACTACGAGCAGTACTTC	CASSPFMAGVNYEQYF
TRBV11-2	NA	TRBJ1-1	NA	11	TGTGCCAGCAGCTTAGCAGGGCGAGCTTTCTTT	CASSLAGRAFF
TRBV28	NA	TRBJ2-1	NA	15	TGTGCCAGCAGTTTATCGCGGGCCAAGAAGAATGAGCAGTTCTTC	CASSLSRAKKNEQFF
TRBV5-1	TRBD1	TRBJ1-1	NA	16	TGCGCCAGCAGCTTGGGGGACAGCCACATGAACACTGAAGCTTTCTTT	CASSLGDSHMNTEAFF
TRBV6-5	NA	TRBJ1-1	NA	14	TGTGCCAGCTCTCGGACCGACCAGAACACTGAAGCTTTCTTT	CASSRTDQNTEAFF
TRBV5-6	NA	TRBJ2-3	once	14	TGTGCCAGCAGTTCCCTAGTGGACCCAGATACGCAGTATTTT	CASSSLVDPDTQYF
TRBV4-2	NA	TRBJ1-4	medium-sized	16	TGTGCCAGCAGCCAAGTAGGGGGTGTTGGGAATGAAAAACTGTTTTTT	CASSQVGGVGNEKLFF
TRBV5-4	NA	TRBJ2-7	NA	13	TGTGCCAGCAGCTTGACAGGAGCCTACGAGCAGTACTTC	CASSLTGAYEQYF
TRBV5-6	NA	TRBJ1-1	NA	16	TGTGCCAGCAGCTTGCTGGGCAGGGCCGGGAACACTGAAGCTTTCTTT	CASSLLGRAGNTEAFF
TRBV5-5	TRBD2	TRBJ2-7	NA	12	TGTGCCAGCAGCCGGGGGGTCTACGAGCAGTACTTC	CASSRGVYEQYF
TRBV28	TRBD2	TRBJ2-1	few	16	TGTGCCAGCAGTTTGATGGCTAGCGGGAGACGGCATGAGCAGTTCTTC	CASSLMASGRRHEQFF
TRBV11-3	NA	TRBJ1-3	once	14	TGTGCCAGCAGCTCTAAGGGAGGCCGAAACACCATATATTTT	CASSSKGGRNTIYF
TRBV19	NA	TRBJ2-1	NA	15	TGTGCCAGTAGTATGCTGGGCGGTCCCTACAATGAGCAGTTCTTC	CASSMLGGPYNEQFF